Presented here are 9 T cell receptor beta chains from one specimen sequenced in a study of tumor-infiltrating lymphocytes in oesophageal squamous cell carcinoma. TCRdb reprocessed the PCR reads with MiXCR, giving one entry per CDR3 protein. Of under 12,000 distinct CDR3 sequences detected, 52% appear once; the ten largest clones hold around 19%. Sequenced material: esophageal tumor tissue. The receptors were sampled from a female donor with esophageal squamous cell carcinoma.

In its sample, this clonotype was seen once. The chain employs TRBV11-2 and TRBJ1-6; D is unclear. CDR1 SGHAT and CDR2 FQNNGV come from the germline V gene. Trimming cost V 2 bases and J 7 bases, with 15 bases left between them. The CDR3 spans 16 residues. The CDR3 DNA is TGTGCCAGCAGCTTAAGAGCGGCGACTTCAAATTCACCCCTCCACTTT. The encoded protein is CASSLRAATSNSPLHF.

There are many counts of this clonotype. The chain couples TRBV7-2 to TRBJ2-1, with TRBD1 matching over 7 bases. Germline loops: CDR1 SGHTA, CDR2 FQGNSA. With V trimmed by 2 bases and J by 8 bases, 9 bases remained unmatched. The CDR3 has 15 amino acids. CDR3 nucleotide sequence: TGTGCCAGCAGCTTAAGGACAGGCCGTAACGATGAGCAGTTCTTC. Its translation: CASSLRTGRNDEQFF.

As regards this clonotype: A junction end diverges from the germline sequence, so it may reflect a read error. The J gene is TRBJ2-1, the V gene TRBV6-1; unclear D gene. This CDR3 contains 14 residues. Germline assignment: CDR1 MNHNS and CDR2 SASEGT. The CDR3 loop reads CASSEVPTDSPLHF. The CDR3, as DNA: TGTGCCAGCAGTGAAGTCCCCACCGATTCACCCCTCCACTTC.

Comments on this clonotype: At one end the junction does not follow the germline gene, possibly because of a read error. Here the CDR3 reads CASSYRDPGPNHGYTF. The DNA for the CDR3 is TGTGCCAGCAGCTATCGTGATCCGGGACCTAACCATGGCTACACCTTC. The rearrangement links TRBV11-1 to TRBJ2-7; the D gene is possibly TRBD1 (5 bases). The J call is doubtful: the DNA matches TRBJ1-2 better. Germline V gene sequence: CDR1 SGHAT, CDR2 FQDESV (reference sequence). The CDR3 spans 16 residues.

This rearrangement joins TRBV6-8 to TRBJ2-7; a possible D gene is TRBD2 (6 bases). The better agreement between TRBJ2-1 and the DNA end casts doubt on the J call. Germline CDR1 reads MNHGY; CDR2 reads SAAAGT. This CDR3 has 14 residues. CDR3 DNA: TGTGCCAGCAGCGATCGAGAAGCGGGTGATGAGCAGTTCTTC. Its protein product is CASSDREAGDEQFF.

This clonotype qualifies as medium-sized. The chain links TRBV6-1 to TRBJ2-7; D not resolved. V was shortened by 5 bases and J by 6 bases, with 17 bases between the two germline ends. The CDR3 sequence is 14 residues long. The germline V gene encodes CDR1 MNHNS and CDR2 SASEGT. CDR3 in amino acids: CASSSGPSFAEQYF. In DNA, the CDR3 is TGTGCCAGCAGTTCCGGACCATCCTTCGCCGAGCAGTACTTC.

The chain has TRBV7-3 and TRBJ2-1; a possible D gene is TRBD1 (5 bases). Matching the DNA end better, TRBJ1-1 makes the J call doubtful. The CDR3 covers 15 residues. Germline V gives CDR1 SGHTA, CDR2 FQGTGA. The CDR3 DNA is TGTGCCAGCAGCTTATGGGGGGGTGGGAACACTGAAGCTTTCTTT. This translates into CASSLWGGGNTEAFF.

The gene calls are TRBV7-6 and TRBJ2-5, with 8 nucleotides matching TRBD1. The J call may be mistaken, given a closer DNA end match to TRBJ2-7. Per germline, CDR1 SGHVS and CDR2 FNYEAQ. The CDR3 consists of 11 residues. CDR3 sequence: CASSTGGEQYF. The CDR3 DNA is TGTGCCAGCAGCACAGGGGGCGAGCAGTACTTC.

The chain has TRBV6-4 and TRBJ2-3, with 9 bases lining up with TRBD2. V lost 3 bases and J lost 5; bases outside the gene matches: 6. Germline CDR1 MRHNA, CDR2 SNTAGT. This CDR3 is built from 15 residues. The CDR3 bases are TGTGCCAGCAGTGATAGAGCGGGAGGACAAGATACGCAGTATTTT. Translating gives CASSDRAGGQDTQYF.